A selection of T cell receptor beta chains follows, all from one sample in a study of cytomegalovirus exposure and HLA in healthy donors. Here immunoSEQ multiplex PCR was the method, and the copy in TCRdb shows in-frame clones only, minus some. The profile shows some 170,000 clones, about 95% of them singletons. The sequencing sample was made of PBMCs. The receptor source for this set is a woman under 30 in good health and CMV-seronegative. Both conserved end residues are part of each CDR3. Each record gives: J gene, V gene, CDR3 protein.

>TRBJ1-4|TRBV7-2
CASTKGGPNEKLFF
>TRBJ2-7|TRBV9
CASGTSGGRQYF
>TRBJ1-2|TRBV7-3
CASSPGQIYGYTF
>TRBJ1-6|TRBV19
CASSAGQHNSPLHF
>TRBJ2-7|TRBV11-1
CASSYRQGGTPYEQYF
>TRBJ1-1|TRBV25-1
CASQGQAVTEAFF
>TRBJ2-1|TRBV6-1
CASREPGLGGNEQFF
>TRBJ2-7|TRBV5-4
CASSLGTSGDYEQYF
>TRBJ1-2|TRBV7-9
CASSAQVGYGYTF
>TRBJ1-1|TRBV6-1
CASSQGTGVTEAFF
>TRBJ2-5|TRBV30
CAWSRLAGVPQETQYF
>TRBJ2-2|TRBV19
CASSLTGVTGELFF
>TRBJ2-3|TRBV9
CASSVSGTDTQYF
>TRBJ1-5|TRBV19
CASTGTGRGYSNQPQHF
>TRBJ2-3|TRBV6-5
CASRRGWGADTQYF
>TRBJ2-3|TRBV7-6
CASSLVGLAGADTQYF
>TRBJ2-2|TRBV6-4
CASNPGLAKGNTGELFF
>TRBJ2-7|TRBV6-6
CASSYGLAPYEQYF
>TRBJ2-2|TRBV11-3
CASSPRTGFTGELFF
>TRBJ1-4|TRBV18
CASSPQYGASEKLFF
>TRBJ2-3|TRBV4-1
CASSQGSGGDSTDTQYF
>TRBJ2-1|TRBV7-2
CASSRDRGTNEQFF
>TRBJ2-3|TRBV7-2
CASSQTSGGAETQYF
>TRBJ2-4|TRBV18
CASSPASGENIQYF
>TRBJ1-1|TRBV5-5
CASSLVPGQGKTNTEAFF
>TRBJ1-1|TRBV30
CACRTGGAPTEAFF
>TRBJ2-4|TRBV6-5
CASSRATGFKNIQYF
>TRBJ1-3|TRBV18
CASSPNQGSGNTIYF
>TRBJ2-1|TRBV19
CASSRTSGGYGEQFF
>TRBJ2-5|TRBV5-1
CASSFRQGGETQYF
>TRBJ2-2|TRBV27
CASSLTGGGPGELFF
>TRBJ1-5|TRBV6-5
CASSYSGLLQQPQHF
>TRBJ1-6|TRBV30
CAWTSSRGLNSPLHF
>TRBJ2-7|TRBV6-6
CASSLLGLVYEQYF
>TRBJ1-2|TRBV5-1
CASSLGEGSYGYTF
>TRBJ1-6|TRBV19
CASSIGVQGHNSPLHF
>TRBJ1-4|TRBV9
CASSVAGGGGEKLFF
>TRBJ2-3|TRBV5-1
CASSLRGLSTDTQYF
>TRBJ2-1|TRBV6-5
CASSPGGGLNNEQFF
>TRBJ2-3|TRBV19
CASNTEGTSTDTQYF
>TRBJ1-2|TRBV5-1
CASSLDRGKIRTF
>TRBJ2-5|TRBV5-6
CASSNWAGTQYF